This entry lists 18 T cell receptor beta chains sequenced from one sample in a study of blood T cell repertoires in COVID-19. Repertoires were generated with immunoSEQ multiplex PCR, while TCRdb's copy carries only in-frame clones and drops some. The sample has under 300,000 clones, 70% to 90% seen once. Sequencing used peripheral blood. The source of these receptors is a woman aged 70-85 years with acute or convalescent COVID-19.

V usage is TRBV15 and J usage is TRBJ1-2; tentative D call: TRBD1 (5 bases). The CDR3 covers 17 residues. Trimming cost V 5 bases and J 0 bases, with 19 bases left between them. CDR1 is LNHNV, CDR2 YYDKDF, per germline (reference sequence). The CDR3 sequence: CATSARYTGHPNYGYTF. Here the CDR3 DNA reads TGTGCCACCAGCGCACGATACACAGGTCACCCTAACTATGGCTACACCTTC. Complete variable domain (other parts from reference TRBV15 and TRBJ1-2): DAMVIQNPRYQVTQFGKPVTLSCSQTLNHNVMYWYQQKSSQAPKLLFHYYDKDFNNEADTPDNFQSRRPNTSFCFLDIRSPGLGDTAMYLCATSARYTGHPNYGYTFGSGTRLTVV.

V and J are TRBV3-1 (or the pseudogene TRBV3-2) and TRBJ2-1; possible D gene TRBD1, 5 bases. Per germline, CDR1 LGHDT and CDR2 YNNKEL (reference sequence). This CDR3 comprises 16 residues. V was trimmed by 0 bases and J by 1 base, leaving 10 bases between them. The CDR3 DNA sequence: TGTGCCAGCAGCCAAGAGACAGCTTTGTCCTACAATGAGCAGTTCTTC. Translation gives CASSQETALSYNEQFF.

This CDR3 is CASSSTGNQSYTF. The DNA for the CDR3 is TGTGCCAGCAGCTCCACAGGGAACCAAAGCTACACCTTC. The V gene is TRBV7-9, the J gene TRBJ1-2, with a weak D call TRBD1 (6 bases). CDR1 and CDR2 (germline): SEHNR, FQNEAQ (reference sequence). The CDR3 is 13 residues long. V dropped 4 bases and J dropped 9 bases, with 15 bases sitting between them.

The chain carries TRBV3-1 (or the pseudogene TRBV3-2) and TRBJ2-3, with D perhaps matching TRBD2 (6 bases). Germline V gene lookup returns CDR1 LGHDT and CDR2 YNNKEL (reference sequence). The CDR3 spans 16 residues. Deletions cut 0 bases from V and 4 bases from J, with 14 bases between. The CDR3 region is CASSQEAGRVADTQYF. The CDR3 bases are TGTGCCAGCAGCCAAGAAGCGGGCAGGGTGGCAGATACGCAGTATTTT.

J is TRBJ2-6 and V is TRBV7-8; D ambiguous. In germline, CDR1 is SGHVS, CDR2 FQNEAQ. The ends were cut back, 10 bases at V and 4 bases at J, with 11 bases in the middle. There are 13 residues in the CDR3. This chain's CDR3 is CATRGRGANVLTF. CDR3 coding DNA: TGTGCCACCCGAGGAAGGGGGGCCAACGTCCTGACTTTC.

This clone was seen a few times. The CDR3 DNA is TGTGCCAGCAGCTTGGTTTCCCGACAGTGGGAGCTGTTTTTT. Translating gives CASSLVSRQWELFF. J is TRBJ2-2 and V is TRBV5-6, with D possibly matching TRBD1 (5 bases). Germline lookup yields CDR1 SGHDT and CDR2 YYEEEE. This CDR3 has 14 amino acids. V lost 0 bases to trimming and J lost 9 bases, with 12 bases between them.

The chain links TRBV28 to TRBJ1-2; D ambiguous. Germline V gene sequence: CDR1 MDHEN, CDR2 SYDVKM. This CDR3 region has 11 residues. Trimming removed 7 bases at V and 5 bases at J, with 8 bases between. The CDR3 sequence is CASKTGYGYTF. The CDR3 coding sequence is TGTGCCAGCAAGACGGGGTATGGCTACACCTTC.

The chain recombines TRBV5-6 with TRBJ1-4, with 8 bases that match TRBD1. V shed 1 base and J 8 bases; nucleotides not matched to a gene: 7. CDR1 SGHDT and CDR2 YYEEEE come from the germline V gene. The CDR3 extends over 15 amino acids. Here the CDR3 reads CASSLIGQGGEKLFF. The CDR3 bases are TGTGCCAGCAGCTTGATTGGACAGGGAGGCGAAAAACTGTTTTTT.

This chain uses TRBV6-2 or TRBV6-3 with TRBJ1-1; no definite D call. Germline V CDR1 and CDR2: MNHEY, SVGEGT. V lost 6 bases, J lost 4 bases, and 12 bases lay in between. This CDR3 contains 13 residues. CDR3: CASSSNAGTEAFF. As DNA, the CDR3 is TGTGCCAGCAGCTCCAACGCAGGCACTGAAGCTTTCTTT.

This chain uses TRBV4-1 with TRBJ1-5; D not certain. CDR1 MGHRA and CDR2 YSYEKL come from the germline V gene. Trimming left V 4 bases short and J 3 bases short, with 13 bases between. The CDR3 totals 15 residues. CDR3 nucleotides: TGCGCCAGCAGCCTACAAGGACTGAACAATCAGCCCCAGCATTTT. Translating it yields CASSLQGLNNQPQHF.

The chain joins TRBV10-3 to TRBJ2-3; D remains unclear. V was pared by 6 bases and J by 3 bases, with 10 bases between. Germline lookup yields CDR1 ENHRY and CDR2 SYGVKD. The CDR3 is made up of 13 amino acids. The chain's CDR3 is CAIRALPTDTQYF. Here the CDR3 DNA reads TGTGCCATCAGGGCCCTGCCAACAGATACGCAGTATTTT.

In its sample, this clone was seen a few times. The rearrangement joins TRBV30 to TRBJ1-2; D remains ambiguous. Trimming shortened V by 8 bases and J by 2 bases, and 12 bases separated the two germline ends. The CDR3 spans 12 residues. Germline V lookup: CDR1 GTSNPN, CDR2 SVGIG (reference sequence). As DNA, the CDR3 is TGTGCCGGAAGTGGAGGGAACTATGGCTACACCTTC. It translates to CAGSGGNYGYTF.

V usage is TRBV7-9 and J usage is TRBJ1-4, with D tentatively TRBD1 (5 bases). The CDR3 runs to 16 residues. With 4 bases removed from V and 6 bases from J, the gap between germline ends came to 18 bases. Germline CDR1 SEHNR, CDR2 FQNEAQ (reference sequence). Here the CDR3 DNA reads TGTGCCAGCAGCTCCGGGACTCGTGGAGGTTATGAAAAACTGTTTTTT. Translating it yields CASSSGTRGGYEKLFF.

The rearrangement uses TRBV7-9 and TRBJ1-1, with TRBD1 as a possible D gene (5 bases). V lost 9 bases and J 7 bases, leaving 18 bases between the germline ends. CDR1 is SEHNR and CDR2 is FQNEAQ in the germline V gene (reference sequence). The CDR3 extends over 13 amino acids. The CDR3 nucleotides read TGTGCCAGTCTTTCGTCAGGGTTGGGTGAAGCTTTCTTT. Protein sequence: CASLSSGLGEAFF. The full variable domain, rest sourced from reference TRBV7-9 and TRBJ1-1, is DTGVSQNPRHKITKRGQNVTFRCDPISEHNRLYWYRQTLGQGPEFLTYFQNEAQLEKSRLLSDRFSAERPKGSFSTLEIQRTEQGDSAMYLCASLSSGLGEAFFGQGTRLTVV.

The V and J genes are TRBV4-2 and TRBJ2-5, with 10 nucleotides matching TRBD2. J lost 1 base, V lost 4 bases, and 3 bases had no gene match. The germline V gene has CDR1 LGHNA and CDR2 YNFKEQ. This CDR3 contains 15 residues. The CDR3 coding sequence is TGTGCCAGCAGCCCAAGCGGGGGGGCCCAAGAGACCCAGTACTTC. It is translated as CASSPSGGAQETQYF.

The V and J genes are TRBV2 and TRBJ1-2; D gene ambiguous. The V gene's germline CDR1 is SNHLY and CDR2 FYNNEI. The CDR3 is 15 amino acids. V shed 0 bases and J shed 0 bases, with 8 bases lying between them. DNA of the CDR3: TGTGCCAGCAGTGAAGCGTCAGTACCTAACTATGGCTACACCTTC. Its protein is CASSEASVPNYGYTF. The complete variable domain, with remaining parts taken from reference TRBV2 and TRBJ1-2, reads EPEVTQTPSHQVTQMGQEVILRCVPISNHLYFYWYRQILGQKVEFLVSFYNNEISEKSEIFDDQFSVERPDGSNFTLKIRSTKLEDSAMYFCASSEASVPNYGYTFGSGTRLTVV.

The CDR3, as DNA: TGTGCCAGCAGCCAGTCAGATGAAAAACTGTTTTTT. Amino acid sequence: CASSQSDEKLFF. The chain employs TRBV3-1 (or the pseudogene TRBV3-2) and TRBJ1-4; no reliable D call. V shed 3 bases and J shed 6 bases, with 5 bases lying between them. The V gene's germline CDR1 is LGHDT and CDR2 YNNKEL (reference sequence). CDR3 length: 12 amino acids.

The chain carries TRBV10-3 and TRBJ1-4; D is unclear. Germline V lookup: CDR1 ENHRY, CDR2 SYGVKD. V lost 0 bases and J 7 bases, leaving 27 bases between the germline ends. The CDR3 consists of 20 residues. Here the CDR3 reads CAISESEGGGLSATPEKLFF. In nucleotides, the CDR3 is TGTGCCATCAGTGAGTCGGAGGGCGGAGGATTATCTGCGACTCCTGAAAAACTGTTTTTT.